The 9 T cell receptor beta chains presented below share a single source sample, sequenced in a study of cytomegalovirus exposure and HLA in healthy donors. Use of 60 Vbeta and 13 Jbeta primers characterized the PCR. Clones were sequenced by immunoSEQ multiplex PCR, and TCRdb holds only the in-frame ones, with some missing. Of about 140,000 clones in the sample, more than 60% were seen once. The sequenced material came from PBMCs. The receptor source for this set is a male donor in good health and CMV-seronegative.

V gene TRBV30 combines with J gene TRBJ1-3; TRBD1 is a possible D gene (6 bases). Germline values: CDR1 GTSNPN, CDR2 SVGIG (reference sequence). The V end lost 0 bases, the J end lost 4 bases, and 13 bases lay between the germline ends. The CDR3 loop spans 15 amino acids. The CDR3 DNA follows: TGTGCCTGGAGTGTACGCAGGGGAGGGGGAAACACCATATATTTT. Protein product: CAWSVRRGGGNTIYF.

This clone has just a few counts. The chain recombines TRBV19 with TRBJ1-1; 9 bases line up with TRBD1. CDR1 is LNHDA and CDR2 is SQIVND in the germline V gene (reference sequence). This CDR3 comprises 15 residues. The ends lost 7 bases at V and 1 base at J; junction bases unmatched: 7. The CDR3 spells CASTVTGGPNTEAFF. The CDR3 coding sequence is TGTGCCAGTACAGTTACAGGGGGCCCGAACACTGAAGCTTTCTTT. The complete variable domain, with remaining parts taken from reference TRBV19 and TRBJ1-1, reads DGGITQSPKYLFRKEGQNVTLSCEQNLNHDAMYWYRQDPGQGLRLIYYSQIVNDFQKGDIAEGYSVSREKKESFPLTVTSAQKNPTAFYLCASTVTGGPNTEAFFGQGTRLTVV.

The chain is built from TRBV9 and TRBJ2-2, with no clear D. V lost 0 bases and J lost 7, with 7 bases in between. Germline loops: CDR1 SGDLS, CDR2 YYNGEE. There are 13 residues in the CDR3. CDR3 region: CASSVAQDGELFF. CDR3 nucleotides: TGTGCCAGCAGCGTAGCTCAGGACGGGGAGCTGTTTTTT. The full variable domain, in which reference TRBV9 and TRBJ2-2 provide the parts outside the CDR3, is DSGVTQTPKHLITATGQRVTLRCSPRSGDLSVYWYQQSLDQGLQFLIQYYNGEERAKGNILERFSAQQFPDLHSELNLSSLELGDSALYFCASSVAQDGELFFGEGSRLTVL.

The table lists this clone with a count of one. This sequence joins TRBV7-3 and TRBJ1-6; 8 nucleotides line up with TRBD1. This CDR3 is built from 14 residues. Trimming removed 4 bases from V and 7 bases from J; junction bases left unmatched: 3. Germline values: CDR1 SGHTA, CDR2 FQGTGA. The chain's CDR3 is CASSSGQGNSPLHF. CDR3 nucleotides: TGTGCCAGCAGCTCCGGACAGGGAAATTCACCCCTCCACTTT.

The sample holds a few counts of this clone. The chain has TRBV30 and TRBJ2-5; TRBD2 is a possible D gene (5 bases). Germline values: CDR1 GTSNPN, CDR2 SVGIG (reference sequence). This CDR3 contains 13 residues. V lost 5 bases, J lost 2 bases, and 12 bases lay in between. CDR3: CAWGRESQETQYF. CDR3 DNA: TGTGCCTGGGGACGGGAATCACAAGAGACCCAGTACTTC.

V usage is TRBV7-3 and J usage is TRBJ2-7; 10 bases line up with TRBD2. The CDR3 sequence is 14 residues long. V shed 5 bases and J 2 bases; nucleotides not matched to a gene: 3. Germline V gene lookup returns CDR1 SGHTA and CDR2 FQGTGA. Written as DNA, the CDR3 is TGTGCCAGCAGCCTAAGCGGGAGGGCCTACGAGCAGTACTTC. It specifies CASSLSGRAYEQYF.

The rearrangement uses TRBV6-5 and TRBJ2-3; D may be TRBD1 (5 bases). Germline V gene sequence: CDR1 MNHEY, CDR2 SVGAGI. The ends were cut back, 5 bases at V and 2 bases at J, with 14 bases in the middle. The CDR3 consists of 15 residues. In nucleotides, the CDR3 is TGTGCCAGCAGTCCCGACAGAACTCCCACAGATACGCAGTATTTT. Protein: CASSPDRTPTDTQYF.

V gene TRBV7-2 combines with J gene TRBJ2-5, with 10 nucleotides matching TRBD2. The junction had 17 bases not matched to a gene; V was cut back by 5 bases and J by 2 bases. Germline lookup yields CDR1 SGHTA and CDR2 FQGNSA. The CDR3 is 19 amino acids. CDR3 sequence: CASSHARTARAGGQETQYF. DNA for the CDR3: TGTGCCAGCAGCCACGCACGTACCGCCAGAGCGGGGGGGCAAGAGACCCAGTACTTC. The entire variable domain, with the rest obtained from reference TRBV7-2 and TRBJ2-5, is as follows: GAGVSQSPSNKVTEKGKDVELRCDPISGHTALYWYRQSLGQGLEFLIYFQGNSAPDKSGLPSDRFSAERTGGSVSTLTIQRTQQEDSAVYLCASSHARTARAGGQETQYFGPGTRLLVL.

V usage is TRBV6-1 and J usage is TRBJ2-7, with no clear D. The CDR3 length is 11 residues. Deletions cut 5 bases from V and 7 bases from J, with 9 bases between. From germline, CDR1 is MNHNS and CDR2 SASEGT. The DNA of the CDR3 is TGTGCCAGCAGTATGATCGGGGAGCAGTACTTC. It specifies CASSMIGEQYF.